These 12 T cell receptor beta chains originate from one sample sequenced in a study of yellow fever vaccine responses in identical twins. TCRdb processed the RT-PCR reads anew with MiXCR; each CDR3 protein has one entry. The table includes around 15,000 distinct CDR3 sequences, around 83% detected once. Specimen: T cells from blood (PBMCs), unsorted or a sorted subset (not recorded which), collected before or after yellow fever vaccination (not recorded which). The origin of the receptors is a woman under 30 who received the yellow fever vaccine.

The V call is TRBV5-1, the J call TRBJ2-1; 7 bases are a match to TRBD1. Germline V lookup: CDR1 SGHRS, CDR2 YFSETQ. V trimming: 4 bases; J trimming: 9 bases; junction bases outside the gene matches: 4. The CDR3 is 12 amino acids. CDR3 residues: CASSRQGFEQFF. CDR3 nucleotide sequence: TGCGCCAGCAGCCGACAGGGTTTTGAGCAGTTCTTC.

CDR3 region: CATSGRGQHTDTQYF. The CDR3 coding sequence is TGTGCCACCAGCGGCAGAGGACAGCACACAGATACGCAGTATTTT. The chain uses TRBV24-1 and TRBJ2-3; possible D gene TRBD1, 6 bases. The germline gives CDR1 KGHDR, CDR2 SFDVKD. Trimming pared 7 bases from V and 2 bases from J, leaving 15 bases between. This CDR3 contains 15 residues.

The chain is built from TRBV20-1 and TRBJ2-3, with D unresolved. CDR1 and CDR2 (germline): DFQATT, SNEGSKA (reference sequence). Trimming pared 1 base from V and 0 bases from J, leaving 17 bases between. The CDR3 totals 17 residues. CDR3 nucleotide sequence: TGCAGTGCTAGAGTTTGGGTAGGGCCGTCTAGCACAGATACGCAGTATTTT. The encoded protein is CSARVWVGPSSTDTQYF.

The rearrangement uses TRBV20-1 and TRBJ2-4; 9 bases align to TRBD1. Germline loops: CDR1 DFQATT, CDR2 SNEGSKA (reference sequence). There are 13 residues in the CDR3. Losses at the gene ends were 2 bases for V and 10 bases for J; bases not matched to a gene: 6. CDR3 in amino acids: CSARPGQGIIQYF. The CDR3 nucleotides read TGCAGTGCTAGACCGGGACAGGGTATTATTCAGTACTTC.

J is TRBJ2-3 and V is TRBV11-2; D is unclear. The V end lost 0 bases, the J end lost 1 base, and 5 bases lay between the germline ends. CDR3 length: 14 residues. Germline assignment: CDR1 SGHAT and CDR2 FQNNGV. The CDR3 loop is CASSLDTGTDTQYF. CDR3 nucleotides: TGTGCCAGCAGCTTAGACACTGGCACAGATACGCAGTATTTT.

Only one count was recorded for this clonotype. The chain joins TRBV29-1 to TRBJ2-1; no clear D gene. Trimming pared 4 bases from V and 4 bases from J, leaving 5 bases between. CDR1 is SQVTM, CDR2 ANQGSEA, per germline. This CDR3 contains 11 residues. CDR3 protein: CSVGLYNEQFF. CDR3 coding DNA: TGCAGCGTTGGGCTATACAATGAGCAGTTCTTC.

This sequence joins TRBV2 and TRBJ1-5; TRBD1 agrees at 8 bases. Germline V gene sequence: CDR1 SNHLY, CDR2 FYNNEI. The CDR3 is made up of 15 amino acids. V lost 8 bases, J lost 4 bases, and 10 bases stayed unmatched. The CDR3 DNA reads TGTGCCAGCGGACTCCGGGACAGGAATAATCAGCCCCAGCATTTT. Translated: CASGLRDRNNQPQHF.

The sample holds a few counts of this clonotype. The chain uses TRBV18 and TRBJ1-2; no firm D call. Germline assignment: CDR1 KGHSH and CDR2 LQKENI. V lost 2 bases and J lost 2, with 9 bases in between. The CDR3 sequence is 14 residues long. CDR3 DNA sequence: TGTGCCAGCTCACCAACCGGGGTAAACTATGGCTACACCTTC. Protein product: CASSPTGVNYGYTF. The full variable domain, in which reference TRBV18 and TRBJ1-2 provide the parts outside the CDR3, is NAGVMQNPRHLVRRRGQEARLRCSPMKGHSHVYWYRQLPEEGLKFMVYLQKENIIDESGMPKERFSAEFPKEGPSILRIQQVVRGDSAAYFCASSPTGVNYGYTFGSGTRLTVV.

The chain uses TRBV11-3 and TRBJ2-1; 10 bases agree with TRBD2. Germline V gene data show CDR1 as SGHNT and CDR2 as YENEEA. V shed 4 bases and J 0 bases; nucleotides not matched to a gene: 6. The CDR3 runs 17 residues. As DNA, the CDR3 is TGTGCCAGCAGCTCCCTAGCGGGAGTCAGCTCCTACAATGAGCAGTTCTTC. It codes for CASSSLAGVSSYNEQFF.

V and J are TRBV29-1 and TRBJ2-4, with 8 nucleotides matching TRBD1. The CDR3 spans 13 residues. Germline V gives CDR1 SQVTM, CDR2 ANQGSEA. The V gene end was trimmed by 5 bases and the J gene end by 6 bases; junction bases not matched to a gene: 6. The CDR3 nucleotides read TGCAGCGTTATGGACAGGGTGGGAAACATTCAGTACTTC. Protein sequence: CSVMDRVGNIQYF.

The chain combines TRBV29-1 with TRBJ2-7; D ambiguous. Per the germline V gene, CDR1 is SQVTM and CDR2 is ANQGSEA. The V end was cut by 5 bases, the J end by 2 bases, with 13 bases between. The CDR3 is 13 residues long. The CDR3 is CSVQAGRAYEQYF. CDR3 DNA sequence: TGCAGCGTTCAGGCTGGTAGGGCCTACGAGCAGTACTTC.

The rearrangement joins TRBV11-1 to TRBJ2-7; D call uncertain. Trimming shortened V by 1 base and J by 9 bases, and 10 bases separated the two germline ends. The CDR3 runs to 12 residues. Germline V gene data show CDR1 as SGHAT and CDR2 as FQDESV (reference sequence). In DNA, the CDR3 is TGTGCCAGCAGCTTAGTCCCCGGCGGGCAGTACTTC. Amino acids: CASSLVPGGQYF.